Sequencing of this T cell receptor (beta chain) was carried out in a study of metastatic and nonmetastatic thyroid tumors. Study details: Samples came from malignant and benign thyroid patients, and repertoires were compared across blood and tumor or nodule tissue.

As originally analysed: CDR3 was compared across clinicopathological groups, and the resulting differences were used to build a distant-metastasis classifier for papillary thyroid cancer. TCRdb ran MiXCR on the PCR reads. In this record, the V and J calls reflect TCRdb's handling and not the investigators' own analysis. The sample consists of around 14,000 clones, approximately 3.8% of them appearing once. This clone turned up a few times. The antigen is undetermined. Germline CDR1 MNHNS, CDR2 SASEGT. V was trimmed by 6 bases and J by 3 bases, leaving 14 bases between them. The CDR3 contains 14 residues. Study-wide points: For both blood and tumor, malignant thyroid tumors reportedly showed significantly higher TCR beta diversity than benign nodules did.

No treatment of any kind had been given to any patient before thyroid surgery. Sequenced material: tumor tissue. The TCR comes from a female donor with papillary thyroid cancer or a benign thyroid nodule (not recorded which). Some clones in this sample may be carry-over from other donors' samples. V gene TRBV6-1 combines with J gene TRBJ1-1; possible D gene TRBD1, 6 bases. The CDR3 region has the DNA TGTGCCAGCAGAGGAGGGGGACCCTACACTGAAGCTTTCTTT. Its translation: CASRGGGPYTEAFF.